This entry lists 24 T cell receptor beta chains sequenced from one sample in a study of T cells in Graves' hyperthyroidism and ophthalmopathy. RNA transcripts served as the template for amplifying TCR beta CDR3 regions. RT-PCR in the first round (using the HTBI primer set) targeted the TCR CDR3. TCRdb ran MiXCR on the multiplex PCR reads and lists one entry per CDR3 protein. Counted here are some 560,000 distinct CDR3 sequences, roughly 15% occurring once; the ten biggest clones make up 11% to 15%. Sequencing input: blood. All receptors come from a middle-aged woman with Graves' hyperthyroidism.

V usage is TRBV5-1 and J usage is TRBJ2-5, with 7 bases that match TRBD1. J was trimmed by 0 bases and V by 5 bases; bases with no gene match: 10. From germline, CDR1 is SGHRS and CDR2 YFSETQ. This CDR3 comprises 16 residues. This CDR3 reads CASRGDREFYQETQYF. The CDR3 region has the DNA TGCGCCAGCAGAGGGGACAGAGAATTTTACCAAGAGACCCAGTACTTC. Full variable domain (rest looked up from reference TRBV5-1 and TRBJ2-5): KAGVTQTPRYLIKTRGQQVTLSCSPISGHRSVSWYQQTPGQGLQFLFEYFSETQRNKGNFPGRFSGRQFSNSRSEMNVSTLELGDSALYLCASRGDREFYQETQYFGPGTRLLVL.

This clonotype was detected only a few times. V is TRBV28 and J is TRBJ1-5; D is unresolved. The CDR3 consists of 15 residues. The V gene's germline CDR1 is MDHEN and CDR2 SYDVKM. V lost 6 bases, J lost 0 bases, and 12 bases lay in between. Here the CDR3 reads CASSSWGGSNQPQHF. The CDR3 nucleotides are TGTGCCAGCAGCTCCTGGGGAGGTAGCAATCAGCCCCAGCATTTT.

This clonotype turned up a few times. The chain joins TRBV20-1 to TRBJ2-3, with 10 bases fitting TRBD2. Germline CDR1 is DFQATT and CDR2 is SNEGSKA (reference sequence). J was trimmed by 4 bases and V by 0 bases; bases with no gene match: 19. The length of the CDR3 is 20 residues. In DNA, the CDR3 is TGCAGTGCTAGAGACGACGGAAGGAAACTAGCGGGAAGAAGGTCAGATACGCAGTATTTT. This sequence encodes CSARDDGRKLAGRRSDTQYF.

The chain combines TRBV12-3 or TRBV12-4 with TRBJ2-1, with TRBD2 identical over 14 bases. The J segment lost 7 bases and the V segment lost 6 bases, leaving 5 bases of the junction unmatched. The CDR3 spans 15 residues. The CDR3 protein is CASSRLAGGNNEQFF. The CDR3 DNA is TGTGCCAGCAGCAGACTAGCGGGAGGGAATAATGAGCAGTTCTTC.

This clonotype was counted ten times or more. V usage is TRBV18 and J usage is TRBJ2-1; D unclear. V dropped 1 base and J dropped 0 bases, with 10 bases sitting between them. This CDR3 spans 16 amino acids. Germline assignment: CDR1 KGHSH and CDR2 LQKENI. CDR3 nucleotide sequence: TGTGCCAGCTCACCACAGAAAAAAAGCTCCTACAATGAGCAGTTCTTC. This gives the protein CASSPQKKSSYNEQFF.

This clonotype was counted ten times or more. This rearrangement joins TRBV20-1 to TRBJ1-2; D is undetermined. Trimming removed 0 bases from V and 4 bases from J, with 12 bases in between. Germline V gene data show CDR1 as DFQATT and CDR2 as SNEGSKA (reference sequence). CDR3 length: 14 amino acids. The CDR3 region is CSARDTRLGYGYTF. The CDR3 DNA sequence: TGCAGTGCTAGAGATACCCGACTGGGCTATGGCTACACCTTC.

At least ten counts were recorded for this clonotype. V gene TRBV20-1 combines with J gene TRBJ2-1; 14 nucleotides agree with TRBD2. The CDR3 has 15 residues. V lost 4 bases and J lost 6; bases outside the gene matches: 5. The germline V gene encodes CDR1 DFQATT and CDR2 SNEGSKA (reference sequence). In nucleotides, the CDR3 is TGCAGTGCTAAGGGACTAGCGGGAGCAGCCAATGAGCAGTTCTTC. Its translation: CSAKGLAGAANEQFF.

This clonotype was seen repeatedly, ten times or more. V and J are TRBV29-1 and TRBJ2-1, with 7 bases lining up with TRBD2. The CDR3 is made up of 15 amino acids. V dropped 4 bases and J dropped 4; count of bases not matched to a gene: 10. Germline-derived CDR1 and CDR2 are SQVTM and ANQGSEA. The CDR3 nucleotides read TGCAGCGTTGTCCCGCTAGCGGAGAAATACAATGAGCAGTTCTTC. This codes for CSVVPLAEKYNEQFF.

V gene TRBV19 combines with J gene TRBJ1-5; 10 bases align to TRBD1. This CDR3 is built from 16 residues. V lost 5 bases, J lost 4 bases, and 8 bases stayed unmatched. The germline gives CDR1 LNHDA, CDR2 SQIVND (reference sequence). Written as DNA, the CDR3 is TGTGCCAGTAGTGCTCGGACAGGGGGAATTAATCAGCCCCAGCATTTT. Its protein product is CASSARTGGINQPQHF.

In its sample, this clonotype was seen many times. V is TRBV5-1 and J is TRBJ1-2; 10 nucleotides agree with TRBD1. V lost 4 bases to trimming and J lost 12 bases; unmatched junction nucleotides: 3. The CDR3 is 11 residues long. CDR1 and CDR2 (germline): SGHRS, YFSETQ. The CDR3 DNA sequence: TGCGCCAGCAGCCCGGGACAGGGGCACACCTTC. Amino acids: CASSPGQGHTF.

This chain uses TRBV6-2 or TRBV6-3 with TRBJ2-2; no reliable D call. The ends were cut back, 2 bases at V and 1 base at J, with 11 bases in the middle. Germline V gene sequence: CDR1 MNHEY, CDR2 SVGEGT. The CDR3 sequence is 16 residues long. CDR3 DNA: TGTGCCAGCAGTTACATAAGACACCTGAACACCGGGGAGCTGTTTTTT. As protein: CASSYIRHLNTGELFF.

This chain connects TRBV5-1 to TRBJ1-4; D is uncertain. Germline V gene sequence: CDR1 SGHRS, CDR2 YFSETQ. The V end lost 0 bases, the J end lost 2 bases, and 11 bases lay between the germline ends. This CDR3 region has 16 residues. In DNA form, the CDR3 reads TGCGCCAGCAGCTTGGGGGCGTCGGTGACTAATGAAAAACTGTTTTTT. This sequence encodes CASSLGASVTNEKLFF.

This clonotype was seen a few times. The CDR3 spells CSVEETREQYF. The CDR3, as DNA: TGCAGCGTTGAAGAAACACGCGAGCAGTACTTC. This sequence joins TRBV29-1 and TRBJ2-7; D is undetermined. With 0 bases removed from V and 6 bases from J, the gap between germline ends came to 6 bases. This CDR3 comprises 11 residues. Germline-derived CDR1 and CDR2 are SQVTM and ANQGSEA.

In this sample, this clonotype turned up many times. V gene TRBV5-1 combines with J gene TRBJ2-2; maybe TRBD2 (6 bases). The V gene's germline CDR1 is SGHRS and CDR2 YFSETQ. The V and J ends lost 0 bases and 1 base respectively, with 10 bases between them. The CDR3 covers 16 residues. The CDR3 coding sequence is TGCGCCAGCAGCTTGGAGGTTAGCGGGAACACCGGGGAGCTGTTTTTT. Residues: CASSLEVSGNTGELFF.

This clonotype was recorded many times. The chain carries TRBV28 and TRBJ1-1; 8 nucleotides align to TRBD1. This CDR3 has 18 residues. Germline V gives CDR1 MDHEN, CDR2 SYDVKM. J gave up 1 base and V 6 bases, and 16 bases lay outside the gene matches. The CDR3 sequence is CASSRGDRGGLGNTEAFF. CDR3 in DNA: TGTGCCAGCAGCCGAGGCGACAGGGGAGGGTTGGGGAACACTGAAGCTTTCTTT.

This clonotype was recorded once. This chain joins TRBV5-4 and TRBJ2-3, with TRBD2 matching over 11 bases. The V segment lost 1 base and the J segment 4 bases; nucleotides outside the gene matches: 5. The CDR3 runs 16 residues. Germline-derived CDR1 and CDR2 are SGHNT and YYREEE (reference sequence). The DNA of the CDR3 is TGTGCCAGCAGCTTGCTAGCGGGAGGTCATGCAGATACGCAGTATTTT. Translation gives CASSLLAGGHADTQYF.

Ten or more counts support this clonotype. V is TRBV7-3 and J is TRBJ1-6, with TRBD1 as a possible D gene (5 bases). Germline CDR1 reads SGHTA; CDR2 reads FQGTGA. The ends were cut back, 5 bases at V and 9 bases at J, with 17 bases in the middle. The CDR3 sequence is 15 residues long. The CDR3 DNA is TGTGCCAGCAGCGAAGACCCCGCGGGGGGTTCACCCCTCCACTTT. This sequence encodes CASSEDPAGGSPLHF.

V gene TRBV25-1 combines with J gene TRBJ1-2; no reliable D call. Germline loops: CDR1 MGHDK, CDR2 SYGVNS. This CDR3 contains 16 residues. Between the trimmed V and J ends, which lost 3 bases and 0 bases, there was a span of 14 bases. CDR3 sequence (DNA): TGTGCCAGCAGTGATTACAACCTCCCGGCTAACTATGGCTACACCTTC. Its protein product is CASSDYNLPANYGYTF.

This clonotype was recorded a few times. The chain uses TRBV6-2 or TRBV6-3 and TRBJ1-3, with unresolved D. Germline V lookup: CDR1 MNHEY, CDR2 SVGEGT. Trimming removed 2 bases at V and 0 bases at J, with 11 bases between. The CDR3 loop spans 16 amino acids. This CDR3 reads CASSYLGGLSGNTIYF. The CDR3 coding sequence is TGTGCCAGCAGTTACCTGGGAGGGCTCTCTGGAAACACCATATATTTT.

The DNA of the CDR3 is TGTGCCAGCAGCCCCACGTCCTCTAGCGCCCAAGGCTACGAGCAGTACTTC. This codes for CASSPTSSSAQGYEQYF. The chain joins TRBV4-2 to TRBJ2-7; perhaps TRBD2 as D (6 bases). V was pared by 4 bases and J by 3 bases, with 22 bases between. Germline assignment: CDR1 LGHNA and CDR2 YNFKEQ. CDR3 size: 17 residues.

This clonotype has at least ten counts. This chain joins TRBV11-2 and TRBJ2-5; 8 bases are a match to TRBD2. Trimming removed 1 base from V and 1 base from J; junction bases left unmatched: 5. This CDR3 spans 16 amino acids. Germline CDR1 reads SGHAT; CDR2 reads FQNNGV. The CDR3: CASSLVFSGIQETQYF. The DNA for the CDR3 is TGTGCCAGCAGCTTAGTTTTTAGCGGGATCCAAGAGACCCAGTACTTC.

This clonotype was seen only a few times. The chain uses TRBV29-1 and TRBJ1-1; a weak D match, TRBD1 (5 bases). Germline lookup yields CDR1 SQVTM and CDR2 ANQGSEA. V was cut by 7 bases and J by 5 bases, with 17 bases left in between. The CDR3 is 13 residues long. This CDR3 reads CSGYQGLRTEAFF. CDR3 nucleotides: TGCAGCGGGTACCAGGGACTGAGAACTGAAGCTTTCTTT.

This clonotype was seen repeatedly, ten times or more. This chain links TRBV7-2 with TRBJ2-1, with TRBD2 identical over 14 bases. This CDR3 is 15 amino acids long. Germline CDR1 SGHTA, CDR2 FQGNSA. V trimming: 5 bases; J trimming: 7 bases; junction bases outside the gene matches: 4. The CDR3 sequence: CASSIGLAGGNEQFF. The CDR3 DNA is TGTGCCAGCAGCATCGGACTAGCGGGAGGTAATGAGCAGTTCTTC.

This clonotype was seen at least ten times. The chain recombines TRBV28 with TRBJ2-7, with 8 nucleotides matching TRBD2. The CDR3 consists of 15 residues. Germline CDR1 and CDR2: MDHEN and SYDVKM. With V trimmed by 3 bases and J by 3 bases, 7 bases remained unmatched. Here the CDR3 reads CASSLEGLADYEQYF. CDR3 nucleotide sequence: TGTGCCAGCAGTTTGGAAGGACTAGCAGACTACGAGCAGTACTTC.